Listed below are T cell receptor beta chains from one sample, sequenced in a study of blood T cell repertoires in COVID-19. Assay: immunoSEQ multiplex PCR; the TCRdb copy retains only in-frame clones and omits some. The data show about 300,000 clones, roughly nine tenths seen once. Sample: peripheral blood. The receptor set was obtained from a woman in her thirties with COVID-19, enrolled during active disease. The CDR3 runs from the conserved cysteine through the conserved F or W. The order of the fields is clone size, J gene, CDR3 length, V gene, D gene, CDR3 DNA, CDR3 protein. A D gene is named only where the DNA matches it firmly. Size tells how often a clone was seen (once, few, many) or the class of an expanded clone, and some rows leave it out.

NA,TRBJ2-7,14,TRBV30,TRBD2,TGTGCCTGGAGTACGACTAGCCTCTCCTACGAGCAGTACTTC,CAWSTTSLSYEQYF
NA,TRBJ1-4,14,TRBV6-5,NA,TGTGCCAGCAGTTACTTCCAGGGGAATGAAAAACTGTTTTTT,CASSYFQGNEKLFF
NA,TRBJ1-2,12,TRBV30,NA,TGTGCCTGGAGGGAGGGAGACTATGGCTACACCTTC,CAWREGDYGYTF
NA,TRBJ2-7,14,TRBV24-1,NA,TGTGCCACCAGCCCCCGGGACTCTTCCTACGGGCAGTACTTC,CATSPRDSSYGQYF
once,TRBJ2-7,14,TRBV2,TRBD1,TGTGCCAGCAGTAGGGACAGGGGGCTCTACGAGCAGTACTTC,CASSRDRGLYEQYF
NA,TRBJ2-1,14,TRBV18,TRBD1,TGTGCCAGCGCCCCCGGGACAGGATACAATGAGCAGTTCTTC,CASAPGTGYNEQFF
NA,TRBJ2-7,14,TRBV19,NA,TGTGCCAGTAGTTGGTGGCAGTCCCCCTACGAGCAGTACTTC,CASSWWQSPYEQYF
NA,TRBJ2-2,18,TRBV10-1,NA,TGCGCCAGCAGTGAGGGGTCGGAGGGGGCGCGTGGCACCGGGGAGCTGTTTTTT,CASSEGSEGARGTGELFF
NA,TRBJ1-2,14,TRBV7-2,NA,TGTGCCAGCAGCTTAAACAGGGCTGACTATGGCTACACCTTC,CASSLNRADYGYTF
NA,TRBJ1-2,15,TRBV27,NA,TGTGCCAGCCAGTCAATAGGGGGTGCATCCTATGGCTACACCTTC,CASQSIGGASYGYTF
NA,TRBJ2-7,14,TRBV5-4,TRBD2,TGTGCCAGCAGCTCTAGCGGAACTATACGAGAGCAGTACTTC,CASSSSGTIREQYF
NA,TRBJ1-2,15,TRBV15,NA,TGTGCCACCAGCAGAGATCGGGGGGGCTTCTATGGCTACACCTTC,CATSRDRGGFYGYTF
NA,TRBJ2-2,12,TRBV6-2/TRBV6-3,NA,TGTGCCAGCAGTTGGACAGCCGGGGAGCTGTTTTTT,CASSWTAGELFF
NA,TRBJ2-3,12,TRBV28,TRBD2,TGTGCCAGCAGGCGGGAGCTGGCTACGCAGTATTTT,CASRRELATQYF
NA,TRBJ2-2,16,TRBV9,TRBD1,TGTGCCAGCAGCGCCTGGACAGGCCCGAACACCGGGGAGCTGTTTTTT,CASSAWTGPNTGELFF
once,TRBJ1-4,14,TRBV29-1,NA,TGCAGCGTTGAAGACAGGGGCCTTAATGAAAAACTGTTTTTT,CSVEDRGLNEKLFF
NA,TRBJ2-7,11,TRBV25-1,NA,TGTGCCAGCAGTGAGCGGTACGAGCAGTACTTC,CASSERYEQYF
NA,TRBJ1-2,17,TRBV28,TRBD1,TGTGCCAGCTATCACGGGACAGGGGAACCCCTGGGCTATGGCTACACCTTC,CASYHGTGEPLGYGYTF
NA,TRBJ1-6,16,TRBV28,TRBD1,TGTGCCAGCAGTCCCTTCCCGGGACAGAATAATTCACCCCTCCACTTT,CASSPFPGQNNSPLHF
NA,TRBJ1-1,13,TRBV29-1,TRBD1,TGCAGCGGCCTGGGACAGCCGAACACTGAAGCTTTCTTT,CSGLGQPNTEAFF
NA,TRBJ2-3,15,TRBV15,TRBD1,TGTGCCACCAGCAGGGCTGGACAGGGGACAGATACGCAGTATTTT,CATSRAGQGTDTQYF
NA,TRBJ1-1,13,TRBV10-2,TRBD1,TGCGCCATCAACAGGGGCAGGAACACTGAAGCTTTCTTT,CAINRGRNTEAFF
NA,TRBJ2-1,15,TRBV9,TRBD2,TGTGCCAGCAGTGTAATGGCGGGAGCCTACAATGAGCAGTTCTTC,CASSVMAGAYNEQFF
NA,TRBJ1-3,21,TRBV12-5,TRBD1,TGTGCTAGTGTCTCACGGGGGTCATTGGTGGACAGGGGAGTCCCTGGAAACACCATATATTTT,CASVSRGSLVDRGVPGNTIYF
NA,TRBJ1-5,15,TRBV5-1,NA,TGCGCCAGCAGCTTGGAAGCAGGTCGCAATCAGCCCCAGCATTTT,CASSLEAGRNQPQHF
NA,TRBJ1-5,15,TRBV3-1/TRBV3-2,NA,TGTGCCAGCAGCCAAGGACAGGTCTTTGATCAGCCCCAGCATTTT,CASSQGQVFDQPQHF
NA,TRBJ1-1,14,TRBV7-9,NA,TGTGCCAGCAGCATATGGGACATTTACACTGAAGCTTTCTTT,CASSIWDIYTEAFF
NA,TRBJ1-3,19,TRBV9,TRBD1,TGTGCCAGCAGCGCACACGCTATACCGGGACAGTTCTCTGGAAACACCATATATTTT,CASSAHAIPGQFSGNTIYF
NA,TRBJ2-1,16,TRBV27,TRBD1,TGTGCCAGCAGTCTCTACTGGACAGGGACCTACAATGAGCAGTTCTTC,CASSLYWTGTYNEQFF
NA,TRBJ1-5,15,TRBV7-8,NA,TGTGCCAGCAGCCGAGACAGCGGGTCTAATCAGCCCCAGCATTTT,CASSRDSGSNQPQHF
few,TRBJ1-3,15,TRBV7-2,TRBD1,TGTGCCAGCAGCCCGACAGGGGGAACTGGAAACACCATATATTTT,CASSPTGGTGNTIYF
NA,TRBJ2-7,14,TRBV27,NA,TGTGCCAGCACCTCACCTCTAACCGGAGGGGCCCAGTACTTC,CASTSPLTGGAQYF
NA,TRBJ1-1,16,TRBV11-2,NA,TGTGCCAGCAGCGGATTAACGACAGGACAGAACACTGAAGCTTTCTTT,CASSGLTTGQNTEAFF
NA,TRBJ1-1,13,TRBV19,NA,TGTGCCAGTGCTCAGGGGTTGAACACTGAAGCTTTCTTT,CASAQGLNTEAFF
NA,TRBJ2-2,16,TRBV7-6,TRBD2,TGTGCCAGCAGCTTAGGACTAGCGGGAACTACCGGGGAGCTGTTTTTT,CASSLGLAGTTGELFF
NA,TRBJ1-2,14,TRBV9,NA,TGTGCCAGCAGCGTAGCATCACGGTCGGGGGGCTACACCTTC,CASSVASRSGGYTF
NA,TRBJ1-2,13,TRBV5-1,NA,TGCGCCAGCAGACCTTGGGGCAGTGCCGGCTACACCTTC,CASRPWGSAGYTF
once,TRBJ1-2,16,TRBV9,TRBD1,TGTGCCAGCAGCCCGCTGGGACAGGGGGGGACCTATGGCTACACCTTC,CASSPLGQGGTYGYTF
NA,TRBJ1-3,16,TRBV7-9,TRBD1,TGTGCCAGCAGGCCCGGGACAGGGACATCTGGAAACACCATATATTTT,CASRPGTGTSGNTIYF
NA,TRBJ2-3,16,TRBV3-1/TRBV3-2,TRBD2,TGTGCCAGCAGCCTGGTGACTAGCGGGGATTGGAATACGCAGTATTTT,CASSLVTSGDWNTQYF
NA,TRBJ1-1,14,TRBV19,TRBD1,TGTGCCAGTAGAGCCCAGGGGGTTGACACTGAAGCTTTCTTT,CASRAQGVDTEAFF
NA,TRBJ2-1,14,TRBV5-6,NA,TGTGCCAGCAGCTTTGATAGGGGCTACAATGAGCAGTTCTTC,CASSFDRGYNEQFF
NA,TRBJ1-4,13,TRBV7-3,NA,TGTGCCAGCAGCTTAGCGGGGGGTGAAAAACTGTTTTTT,CASSLAGGEKLFF
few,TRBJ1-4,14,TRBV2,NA,TGTGCCAGCAGCGTATCGGGGGCTAATGAAAAACTGTTTTTT,CASSVSGANEKLFF
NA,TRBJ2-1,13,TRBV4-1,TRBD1,TGCGCCAGCAGCCCAGGACAGGGCTATGAGCAGTTCTTC,CASSPGQGYEQFF
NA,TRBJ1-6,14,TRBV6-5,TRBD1,TGTGCCAGCAGACCAGACAGGGCTCGTATCGGCCTCCACTTT,CASRPDRARIGLHF
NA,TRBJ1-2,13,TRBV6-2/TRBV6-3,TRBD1,TGTGCCAGCAGTCGACAGGGGGACTATGGCTACACCTTC,CASSRQGDYGYTF
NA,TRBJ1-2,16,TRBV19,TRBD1,TGTGCCAGTAGGTCATCCGGACAGGGGAACTCTTACGGCTACACCTTC,CASRSSGQGNSYGYTF
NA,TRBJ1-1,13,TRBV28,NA,TGTGCCAGCACTGTCTGGGGGGGGACTGAAGCTTTCTTT,CASTVWGGTEAFF
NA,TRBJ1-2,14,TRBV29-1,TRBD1,TGCAGCGTCGTCCCAGAGGGGACAGGTTATGGCTACACCTTC,CSVVPEGTGYGYTF
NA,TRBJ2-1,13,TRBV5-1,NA,TGCGCCAGCAGCTTGTTGCGCGGTGGTGAGCAGTTCTTC,CASSLLRGGEQFF
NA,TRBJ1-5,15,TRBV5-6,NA,TGTGCCAGCAGCTTGGGGCAGGGTATTCATCAGCCCCAGCATTTT,CASSLGQGIHQPQHF